What follows describes a single TCR beta chain. Its antigen remains unknown. Vbeta (60) and Jbeta (13) primers were used in the PCR. Sequencing used immunoSEQ multiplex PCR; TCRdb keeps in-frame clones, though not all of them. This sample contains under 65,000 clones. These data are taken from a study of cytomegalovirus exposure and HLA in healthy donors. Germline V gives CDR1 LNHDA, CDR2 SQIVND (reference sequence). Trimming pared 5 bases from V and 2 bases from J, leaving 13 bases between. The CDR3 contains 14 residues. Whole-study findings and limits: Rare TCR sequences predominated, though certain public TCRs were found in many donors. The presence/absence work took it that sequencing depth was about the same across donors. In a later analysis, CMV-associated beta chains were mostly HLA-associated, it appeared. Several of the most significant clusters were apparently associated with common viral pathogens in a later analysis.

This sequence joins TRBV19 and TRBJ2-7; D unresolved. The receptor comes from a woman in her 40s in good health and CMV-seronegative. Sequenced sample: PBMCs. The CDR3 region has the DNA TGTGCCAGTAGTTCCCGGGTCTTTGCCTACGAGCAGTACTTC. Its translation is CASSSRVFAYEQYF.